This is a list of T cell receptor beta chains from one sample in a study of blood T cell repertoires in COVID-19. Using immunoSEQ multiplex PCR, the repertoire was profiled, and TCRdb retains in-frame clones only, with some absent. The table records 60,000 to 85,000 clones, more than 75% of them present only once. Source material: peripheral blood. The receptors originated from an older woman with acute or convalescent COVID-19. Each CDR3 is given with its conserved first and last residue. A D gene is named only where the DNA matches it firmly. The size entry is marked missing in some rows and otherwise reads once, few, many or a size class.

J gene: TRBJ2-1
V gene: TRBV10-1
D gene: TRBD1
clone size: -
CDR3 DNA: TGCGCCAGCGGACAGGGTAATGAGCAGTTCTTC
CDR3 protein: CASGQGNEQFF

J gene: TRBJ2-5
V gene: TRBV3-1/TRBV3-2
D gene: TRBD2
clone size: -
CDR3 DNA: TGTGCCAGCAGCCAGCGACGGGGGGGCAGAGAGACCCAGTACTTC
CDR3 protein: CASSQRRGGRETQYF

J gene: TRBJ2-1
V gene: TRBV14
D gene: -
clone size: once
CDR3 DNA: TGTGCCAGCAGCCAAGATCCCCTAGCCGGTGAGCAGTTCTTC
CDR3 protein: CASSQDPLAGEQFF

J gene: TRBJ2-1
V gene: TRBV6-5
D gene: -
clone size: -
CDR3 DNA: TGTGCCAGCAGAAACCAAGCGTCGGAGCAGTTCTTC
CDR3 protein: CASRNQASEQFF

J gene: TRBJ2-7
V gene: TRBV28
D gene: -
clone size: -
CDR3 DNA: TGTGCCAGCAGCCCCGCCCCGAACAACGAGCAGTACTTC
CDR3 protein: CASSPAPNNEQYF

J gene: TRBJ2-7
V gene: TRBV6-5
D gene: -
clone size: -
CDR3 DNA: TGTGCCAGCGGGAGACAGGTCAGCTCCTACGAGCAGTACTTC
CDR3 protein: CASGRQVSSYEQYF

J gene: TRBJ2-5
V gene: TRBV4-2
D gene: TRBD2
clone size: -
CDR3 DNA: TGTGCCAGCAGCCCCTTGGTCGGGGGGAATCAAGAGACCCAGTACTTC
CDR3 protein: CASSPLVGGNQETQYF

J gene: TRBJ2-3
V gene: TRBV6-1
D gene: -
clone size: few
CDR3 DNA: TGTGCCAGCAGTGATAGGAGTAGGACTCCACACGATACGCAGTATTTT
CDR3 protein: CASSDRSRTPHDTQYF

J gene: TRBJ2-7
V gene: TRBV2
D gene: TRBD2
clone size: -
CDR3 DNA: TGTGCCGACCGGACTAGCGGGGGTTCCTACGAGCAGTACTTC
CDR3 protein: CADRTSGGSYEQYF

J gene: TRBJ1-2
V gene: TRBV3-1/TRBV3-2
D gene: -
clone size: -
CDR3 DNA: TGTGCCAGCAGCCTAGGAGGAGGTGGCTACACCTTC
CDR3 protein: CASSLGGGGYTF

J gene: TRBJ2-7
V gene: TRBV5-1
D gene: TRBD1
clone size: -
CDR3 DNA: TGCGCCAGCAGCACAGATGCCGGGACAGGGATCTACGAGCAGTACTTC
CDR3 protein: CASSTDAGTGIYEQYF

J gene: TRBJ1-5
V gene: TRBV6-1
D gene: -
clone size: -
CDR3 DNA: TGTGCCAGCAGTGAAGCTGGGGGGCAGCCCCAGCATTTT
CDR3 protein: CASSEAGGQPQHF

J gene: TRBJ1-1
V gene: TRBV5-6
D gene: -
clone size: few
CDR3 DNA: TGTGCCAGCAGCCTAAGTACTGAAGCTTTCTTT
CDR3 protein: CASSLSTEAFF

J gene: TRBJ2-2
V gene: TRBV5-4
D gene: -
clone size: -
CDR3 DNA: TGTGCCAGCAGCTTGGGATCCCGAGCCAACACCGGGGAGCTGTTTTTT
CDR3 protein: CASSLGSRANTGELFF

J gene: TRBJ2-5
V gene: TRBV6-5
D gene: TRBD2
clone size: once
CDR3 DNA: TGTGCCAGCAGCACTAGCGGTACTCAAGAGACCCAGTACTTC
CDR3 protein: CASSTSGTQETQYF

J gene: TRBJ2-1
V gene: TRBV19
D gene: -
clone size: -
CDR3 DNA: TGTGCCAGTAGTATATCGGCCCTGGCGGCCTACAATGAGCAGTTCTTC
CDR3 protein: CASSISALAAYNEQFF

J gene: TRBJ1-1
V gene: TRBV5-1
D gene: -
clone size: -
CDR3 DNA: TGCGCCAGCTCCCCGACGCTATCAAGGGGATCTGAAGCTTTCTTT
CDR3 protein: CASSPTLSRGSEAFF

J gene: TRBJ1-1
V gene: TRBV9
D gene: TRBD1
clone size: -
CDR3 DNA: TGTGCCAGCAGCGTAGATGTGGGCAGGGGGCAGGAAACTGAAGCTTTCTTT
CDR3 protein: CASSVDVGRGQETEAFF

J gene: TRBJ1-2
V gene: TRBV5-4
D gene: -
clone size: many
CDR3 DNA: TGTGCCAGCAGCCCGTCGTGGGGCTTGGACTATGGCTACACCTTC
CDR3 protein: CASSPSWGLDYGYTF

J gene: TRBJ1-1
V gene: TRBV5-4
D gene: TRBD1
clone size: -
CDR3 DNA: TGTGCCAGCAGCTTCGGACAGGGTTGGGACACTGAAGCTTTCTTT
CDR3 protein: CASSFGQGWDTEAFF

J gene: TRBJ1-4
V gene: TRBV5-1
D gene: TRBD1
clone size: -
CDR3 DNA: TGCGCCAGCAGAATGGGACAGGGGGCGGCTGAAAAACTGTTTTTT
CDR3 protein: CASRMGQGAAEKLFF

J gene: TRBJ1-2
V gene: TRBV11-1
D gene: -
clone size: -
CDR3 DNA: TGTGCCAGCAGCTCCCCAGGAGGGATCTATGGCTACACCTTC
CDR3 protein: CASSSPGGIYGYTF

J gene: TRBJ1-3
V gene: TRBV30
D gene: TRBD1
clone size: -
CDR3 DNA: TGTGCCTGGAATGCAGGGACAGGTCTGCGGAACACCATATATTTT
CDR3 protein: CAWNAGTGLRNTIYF

J gene: TRBJ2-7
V gene: TRBV10-3
D gene: TRBD1
clone size: -
CDR3 DNA: TGTGCCGTCCTTCCGGACAGGGAAGGGACTTACGAGCAGTACTTC
CDR3 protein: CAVLPDREGTYEQYF

J gene: TRBJ1-2
V gene: TRBV3-1/TRBV3-2
D gene: -
clone size: -
CDR3 DNA: TGTGCCAGCAGCCAAGTCCAGGGAGGGGGCTACACCTTC
CDR3 protein: CASSQVQGGGYTF

J gene: TRBJ1-1
V gene: TRBV18
D gene: -
clone size: -
CDR3 DNA: TGTGCCAGCTCACCACGGCTGCTCACTGAAGCTTTCTTT
CDR3 protein: CASSPRLLTEAFF

J gene: TRBJ1-3
V gene: TRBV5-4
D gene: TRBD1
clone size: -
CDR3 DNA: TGTGCCAGCACAAGACAGGGTGCGGACACCATATATTTT
CDR3 protein: CASTRQGADTIYF

J gene: TRBJ2-2
V gene: TRBV6-5
D gene: -
clone size: -
CDR3 DNA: TGTGCCAGCAGTCCTCTCGGTGTTGTCGGGGAGCTGTTTTTT
CDR3 protein: CASSPLGVVGELFF

J gene: TRBJ1-2
V gene: TRBV6-1
D gene: -
clone size: -
CDR3 DNA: TGTGCCAGCAGTGAACACTCGACAGTCCGCGGCTACACCTTC
CDR3 protein: CASSEHSTVRGYTF

J gene: TRBJ1-6
V gene: TRBV28
D gene: -
clone size: -
CDR3 DNA: TGTGCCAGCAGTTTAGGGGGGGCTGAGAATTCACCCCTCCACTTT
CDR3 protein: CASSLGGAENSPLHF

J gene: TRBJ1-4
V gene: TRBV6-5
D gene: -
clone size: -
CDR3 DNA: TGTGCCAGCAGTATGGCAGGGCGGGAAAAACTGTTTTTT
CDR3 protein: CASSMAGREKLFF

J gene: TRBJ1-4
V gene: TRBV6-5
D gene: -
clone size: -
CDR3 DNA: TGTGCCAGCCTCGACCCGACCGAGGGAGAAAAACTGTTTTTT
CDR3 protein: CASLDPTEGEKLFF

J gene: TRBJ2-5
V gene: TRBV11-3
D gene: TRBD1
clone size: -
CDR3 DNA: TGTGCCAGCAGCTTTTCCGGGACAGACCAAGAGACCCAGTACTTC
CDR3 protein: CASSFSGTDQETQYF

J gene: TRBJ2-2
V gene: TRBV5-4
D gene: -
clone size: -
CDR3 DNA: TGTGCCAGCAGCTTGGGGTCGGGAAACACCGGGGAGCTGTTTTTT
CDR3 protein: CASSLGSGNTGELFF

J gene: TRBJ2-7
V gene: TRBV14
D gene: TRBD2
clone size: -
CDR3 DNA: TGTGCCAGCAGCCAAGCCAGCGGGGCTGGGCAGTACTTC
CDR3 protein: CASSQASGAGQYF

J gene: TRBJ2-1
V gene: TRBV11-3
D gene: -
clone size: -
CDR3 DNA: TGTGCCAGCAGCTTTCAACCCCCATGGACGGGGGGCACTCCCGAGCAGTTCTTC
CDR3 protein: CASSFQPPWTGGTPEQFF

J gene: TRBJ1-1
V gene: TRBV7-2
D gene: -
clone size: -
CDR3 DNA: TGTGCCAGCAGCCTCTTCACTGAAGCTTTCTTT
CDR3 protein: CASSLFTEAFF

J gene: TRBJ2-2
V gene: TRBV7-6
D gene: TRBD1
clone size: few
CDR3 DNA: TGTGCCAGCAGTCGGACAGGGGGCCTTTTGGGGGAGCTGTTTTTT
CDR3 protein: CASSRTGGLLGELFF

J gene: TRBJ1-1
V gene: TRBV5-1
D gene: -
clone size: few
CDR3 DNA: TGCGCCAGCAGCTTGGACTCGGGAGTGAACACTGAAGCTTTCTTT
CDR3 protein: CASSLDSGVNTEAFF

J gene: TRBJ2-7
V gene: TRBV6-2/TRBV6-3
D gene: -
clone size: -
CDR3 DNA: TGTGCCAGCAGTTACTCAGCCGGGACCTACGAGCAGTACTTC
CDR3 protein: CASSYSAGTYEQYF

J gene: TRBJ1-4
V gene: TRBV4-3
D gene: TRBD1
clone size: few
CDR3 DNA: TGCGCCAGCAGCCAAGAGGGAATGGGGACAGGGGGAGGTGAAAAACTGTTTTTT
CDR3 protein: CASSQEGMGTGGGEKLFF

J gene: TRBJ1-2
V gene: TRBV7-8
D gene: TRBD1
clone size: -
CDR3 DNA: TGTGCCAGCAGCTTAGAAACAGGGGGTAACTATGGCTACACCTTC
CDR3 protein: CASSLETGGNYGYTF

J gene: TRBJ1-2
V gene: TRBV5-1
D gene: TRBD1
clone size: few
CDR3 DNA: TGCGCCAGCAGCTTGGCCATCGGACAGGGCCACAACTATGGCTACACCTTC
CDR3 protein: CASSLAIGQGHNYGYTF

J gene: TRBJ2-1
V gene: TRBV6-4
D gene: TRBD1
clone size: -
CDR3 DNA: TGTGCCAGCAGTGTGAGGACAGGGGCTGAGCAGTTCTTC
CDR3 protein: CASSVRTGAEQFF

J gene: TRBJ2-5
V gene: TRBV5-1
D gene: TRBD1
clone size: -
CDR3 DNA: TGCGCCAGCAGCCAAAGTAGGGGGCGAGAGACCCAGTACTTC
CDR3 protein: CASSQSRGRETQYF

J gene: TRBJ2-2
V gene: TRBV9
D gene: TRBD2
clone size: -
CDR3 DNA: TGTGCCAGCAGCGTAGATGGAGCGGGGGGGCCCCGGGAGCTGTTTTTT
CDR3 protein: CASSVDGAGGPRELFF

J gene: TRBJ1-2
V gene: TRBV19
D gene: TRBD1
clone size: -
CDR3 DNA: TGTGCCAGTAGTATTACAGGGGTGGATAGTGGCTACACCTTC
CDR3 protein: CASSITGVDSGYTF

J gene: TRBJ2-7
V gene: TRBV4-1
D gene: -
clone size: -
CDR3 DNA: TGCGCCAGCAGCCATGGCAGGGGCGAGGACGAGCAGTACTTC
CDR3 protein: CASSHGRGEDEQYF

J gene: TRBJ2-3
V gene: TRBV7-3
D gene: TRBD2
clone size: -
CDR3 DNA: TGTGCCAGCAGCTTAGAGGGGAGGGGCACAGATACGCAGTATTTT
CDR3 protein: CASSLEGRGTDTQYF